These T cell receptor beta chains were read from a single sample in a study of CD8 T cells in Susac syndrome. TCRdb passed the immunoSEQ multiplex PCR reads through MiXCR, listing each CDR3 protein once. The data show 170,000 or so distinct CDR3 sequences, roughly 95% seen once. The sequenced sample consisted of CD4+ T cells from PBMCs. These receptors were collected from a human donor with Susac syndrome. CDR3s include the opening cysteine and the closing phenylalanine or tryptophan. A D gene is named only where the DNA matches it firmly. Where a row states a size, it is once, few, many or the class of an expanded clone; other rows omit it.

d_gene | j_gene | abundance | v_gene | CDR3nt | CDR3aa
- | TRBJ2-3 | - | TRBV20-1 | TGCAGTGCTCACAGGGATGGCACAGATACGCAGTATTTT | CSAHRDGTDTQYF
- | TRBJ2-5 | once | TRBV20-1 | TGCAGTGCTAGAGAAGGAAGGACCTTCCAAGAGACCCAGTACTTC | CSAREGRTFQETQYF
- | TRBJ2-5 | - | TRBV25-1 | TGTGCCAGCAGGGGGGAGACATCGGGCCAGGAAGAGACCCAGTACTTC | CASRGETSGQEETQYF
- | TRBJ2-1 | few | TRBV7-2 | TGTGCCAGCAGCTTAGCAGGGAGCTCCTACAATGAGCAGTTCTTC | CASSLAGSSYNEQFF
- | TRBJ2-3 | - | TRBV30 | TGTGCCTGGACCCAAATGGGGGCAGATACGCAGTATTTT | CAWTQMGADTQYF
- | TRBJ1-2 | - | TRBV4-3 | TGCGCCAGCAGCCAAGATCTGAAATCTCATGGCTACACCTTC | CASSQDLKSHGYTF
- | TRBJ1-1 | - | TRBV6-6 | TGTGCCAGCAACCCGAGTCTGAACACTGAAGCTTTCTTT | CASNPSLNTEAFF
- | TRBJ2-2 | - | TRBV20-1 | TGCAGTGCTAATAGGGAGCCCCGACGGGAGCTGTTTTTT | CSANREPRRELFF
TRBD1 | TRBJ2-1 | - | TRBV9 | TGTGCCAGCAGCGTTACAGGCGGACAGGGCCTCCTCAATGAGCAGTTCTTC | CASSVTGGQGLLNEQFF
TRBD1 | TRBJ2-7 | - | TRBV15 | TGTGCCACCAGCAGAGATGTAGGGGACAGGGGTTACGAGCAGTACTTC | CATSRDVGDRGYEQYF
TRBD1 | TRBJ2-5 | - | TRBV2 | TGTGCCAGTCGGAGGACAGGGGGCGTAAAGACCCAGTACTTC | CASRRTGGVKTQYF
TRBD2 | TRBJ2-1 | - | TRBV20-1 | TGCAGTGCTAGAGACGGGAGGAGACTAGCGGGAGAGCTGTCCTACAATGAGCAGTTCTTC | CSARDGRRLAGELSYNEQFF
- | TRBJ2-6 | - | TRBV5-8 | TGTGCCAGCAGGATACCTCTTTCAGGGTTTGGATCTGGGGCCAACGTCCTGACTTTC | CASRIPLSGFGSGANVLTF
TRBD2 | TRBJ2-1 | - | TRBV12-3/TRBV12-4 | TGTGCCAGCAGTTTGGCAACTAGCGGGGGAACAGCGCAGTTCTTC | CASSLATSGGTAQFF
TRBD2 | TRBJ2-1 | - | TRBV29-1 | TGCAGCGTGGGACACTCTAGCGGGAATGAGCAGTTCTTC | CSVGHSSGNEQFF
TRBD2 | TRBJ2-1 | - | TRBV7-3 | TGTGCCAGCAGTCCTACTAGCGGGGCCTACAATGAGCAGTTCTTC | CASSPTSGAYNEQFF
TRBD2 | TRBJ2-1 | - | TRBV7-2 | TGTGCCAGCAGCTTACGTACTAGCGGGAAGTTCTTC | CASSLRTSGKFF
- | TRBJ2-5 | few | TRBV6-5 | TGTGCCAGCAGTTACTCGTTGGTAGGGCTAGAAGAGACCCAGTACTTC | CASSYSLVGLEETQYF
- | TRBJ2-2 | - | TRBV29-1 | TGCAGCGTTGGACAGCCCGGGGAGCTGTTTTTT | CSVGQPGELFF
- | TRBJ2-5 | - | TRBV29-1 | TGCAGCGTTGGTGCGTACCAAGAGACCCAGTACTTC | CSVGAYQETQYF
- | TRBJ2-5 | - | TRBV7-2 | TGTGCCAGCAGCTTACAACAGGGGAGGGCGGAGACCCAGTACTTC | CASSLQQGRAETQYF
- | TRBJ1-6 | - | TRBV11-2 | TGTGCCAGCAGCTTAGGAGGATTTGGTATCAATTCACCCCTCCACTTT | CASSLGGFGINSPLHF
TRBD1 | TRBJ2-1 | - | TRBV5-1 | TGCGCCAGCAGCTTCGGGGGACAGGGTACGAATGAGCAGTTCTTC | CASSFGGQGTNEQFF
TRBD2 | TRBJ2-1 | once | TRBV10-3 | TGTGCCATCAGCCCCTCGACTAGCGGGACGACCAATGAGCAGTTCTTC | CAISPSTSGTTNEQFF
- | TRBJ1-5 | - | TRBV7-9 | TGTGCCAGCAGCGCGCAGGATAGCAATCAGCCCCAGCATTTT | CASSAQDSNQPQHF
- | TRBJ2-7 | - | TRBV30 | TGTGCCTGGAGAGGGCAGGGGTTCTACGAGCAGTACTTC | CAWRGQGFYEQYF
- | TRBJ2-1 | - | TRBV5-6 | TGTGCCAGCAGCCTCGGGGATGGGACTTTCAATGAGCAGTTCTTC | CASSLGDGTFNEQFF
TRBD2 | TRBJ2-1 | - | TRBV20-1 | TGCAGTGCTAGCGGACTAGCGGGAGGAGGTGAGCAGTTCTTC | CSASGLAGGGEQFF
TRBD2 | TRBJ2-1 | - | TRBV4-3 | TGCGCCAGCAGCCAAGAGTTAGAGACTAGCGGGAGCTACAATGAGCAGTTCTTC | CASSQELETSGSYNEQFF
- | TRBJ2-7 | - | TRBV30 | TGTGCCTGCCAGGAGGCTAGCAAGTACGAGCAGTACTTC | CACQEASKYEQYF
TRBD2 | TRBJ2-7 | - | TRBV18 | TGTGCCAGCTCCCCTAGCGGGAGCGACGAGCAGTACTTC | CASSPSGSDEQYF
- | TRBJ2-3 | - | TRBV20-1 | TGCAGTGCTAGTAGGGAGGACTTCTCGCAGTATTTT | CSASREDFSQYF
- | TRBJ2-1 | - | TRBV6-2/TRBV6-3 | TGTGCCAGCAGTTGGGGACCGGGGAATGAGCAGTTCTTC | CASSWGPGNEQFF
- | TRBJ2-1 | - | TRBV29-1 | TGCAGCGTTGACGATGGAACTGAGCAGTTCTTC | CSVDDGTEQFF
TRBD2 | TRBJ2-1 | - | TRBV15 | TGTGCCACCACCTTGGGGGGGAGCTCCTACAATGAGCAGTTCTTC | CATTLGGSSYNEQFF
- | TRBJ1-5 | - | TRBV15 | TGTGCCACCAGCAGAGATACTGCGGGGCAGCCCCAGCATTTT | CATSRDTAGQPQHF
TRBD2 | TRBJ2-7 | once | TRBV20-1 | TGCAGTGCTAGTGCCGCAAGCGGGAGCTCCTACGAGCAGTACTTC | CSASAASGSSYEQYF
- | TRBJ2-7 | - | TRBV28 | TGTGCCAGCAGCTCCATCGAATACGAGCAGTACTTC | CASSSIEYEQYF
- | TRBJ1-6 | - | TRBV7-2 | TGTGCCAGCAGCTTAGCGACACATAATTCACCCCTCCACTTT | CASSLATHNSPLHF
TRBD2 | TRBJ2-1 | - | TRBV30 | TGTGCCTGGAGTGAGGGACTAGCGGGAGTTAATGAGCAGTTCTTC | CAWSEGLAGVNEQFF
- | TRBJ2-3 | - | TRBV20-1 | TGCAGTGCTAGACCCGGACCTACTACGCAGTATTTT | CSARPGPTTQYF
- | TRBJ2-7 | - | TRBV27 | TGTGCCAGCAGCCCTACGTTCGGGACGCCAAACTACGAGCAGTACTTC | CASSPTFGTPNYEQYF
- | TRBJ2-7 | - | TRBV20-1 | TGCAGTGCTACCAGGGACGCCGCCTCCTACGAGCAGTACTTC | CSATRDAASYEQYF
- | TRBJ2-3 | - | TRBV20-1 | TGCAGTGCGCCAGGCCCCGGGGATACGCAGTATTTT | CSAPGPGDTQYF
- | TRBJ2-3 | once | TRBV2 | TGTGCCAGCAGTTCTAGGCCCACAGATACGCAGTATTTT | CASSSRPTDTQYF
- | TRBJ1-2 | once | TRBV30 | TGTGCCTGGAGTACCCTTGGTGCCTATGGCTACACCTTC | CAWSTLGAYGYTF
- | TRBJ2-6 | - | TRBV29-1 | TGCAGCGTTGAGGGGGCTGGGGCCAACGTCCTGACTTTC | CSVEGAGANVLTF
- | TRBJ1-1 | - | TRBV29-1 | TGCAGCGTTGTCAGCGGAATAATGAACACTGAAGCTTTCTTT | CSVVSGIMNTEAFF
- | TRBJ1-5 | once | TRBV4-2 | TGTGCCAGCAGCCAAGAAGGGGGTGTTCAGCCCCAGCATTTT | CASSQEGGVQPQHF
TRBD2 | TRBJ2-3 | once | TRBV29-1 | TGCAGCGTACTCCCAAGACTAGCGGGAGGGGGGGATACGCAGTATTTT | CSVLPRLAGGGDTQYF
- | TRBJ1-1 | - | TRBV29-1 | TGCAGCGTTGAGAGTTTAGGGCGAAACCACACTGAAGCTTTCTTT | CSVESLGRNHTEAFF
TRBD2 | TRBJ2-5 | - | TRBV29-1 | TGCAGCGTTGTCCCTAGCGGGGGAAGGGTAGAGACCCAGTACTTC | CSVVPSGGRVETQYF
TRBD1 | TRBJ2-7 | - | TRBV18 | TGTGCCAGCTCACCACCGGGACAGGGGTACTACGAGCAGTACTTC | CASSPPGQGYYEQYF